This T cell receptor beta chain was sequenced for a study of shared clonotypes between healthy human individuals. Donors were Caucasian adults residing in Nashville, Tennessee, USA. The germline V and J ends were trimmed by 0 bases and 1 base, with 12 bases remaining between them. Germline V gene data show CDR1 as ENHRY and CDR2 as SYGVKD. The CDR3 loop spans 16 amino acids. Comment on this clone: Its matching antigen is unknown.

Sequencing was performed with immunoSEQ multiplex PCR; in TCRdb, only in-frame clones are kept and a portion is missing. The sample lists more than 2,000,000 clones, approximately 94% occurring once. Study-wide findings and caveats: Sampling covered blood only; tissue repertoires likely differ. Across subsets, estimated richness was generally greater for naive than for memory populations.

The receptor was derived from a man in his late teens or twenties in good health. What was sequenced was naive CD4+ T cells sorted from blood. Subset defined: CD45RA+ positively selected. The chain links TRBV10-3 to TRBJ2-5; TRBD2 might be the D (6 bases). As DNA, the CDR3 is TGTGCCATCAGTGAGTCGATGGGACTGAGCCAAGAGACCCAGTACTTC. Protein sequence: CAISESMGLSQETQYF.